The clone carrying this T cell receptor beta chain was seen at least ten times. This record belongs to a study of regulatory T cells in long-lasting Graves disease. Building of the TCR beta libraries involved iRepertoire HTBI primers and Arm-PCR of CDR3 regions. Using its own MiXCR run on the multiplex PCR reads, TCRdb lists one record per CDR3 protein. The sample has roughly 520,000 distinct CDR3 sequences, more than 10% seen once. Germline lookup yields CDR1 MNHEY and CDR2 SVGAGI. The CDR3 loop spans 15 amino acids. Trimming removed 4 bases at V and 6 bases at J, with 19 bases between. Time point here: newly diagnosed GD, antithyroid drugs for less than 3 months. Following extraction of RNA from PBMCs, that RNA was used to make the TCR library. The same data also contributed to another study, on T cells in Graves' hyperthyroidism and ophthalmopathy.

The TCR was taken from a woman in her thirties with Graves disease. V usage is TRBV6-5 and J usage is TRBJ2-7, with D perhaps TRBD1 or TRBD2 (5 bases each). The sample here was peripheral blood mononuclear cells (PBMCs), taken at new diagnosis, from a patient treated with antithyroid drugs. This CDR3 reads CASSFTGTTASEQYF. DNA for the CDR3: TGTGCCAGCAGTTTCACCGGGACCACCGCCTCCGAGCAGTACTTC.